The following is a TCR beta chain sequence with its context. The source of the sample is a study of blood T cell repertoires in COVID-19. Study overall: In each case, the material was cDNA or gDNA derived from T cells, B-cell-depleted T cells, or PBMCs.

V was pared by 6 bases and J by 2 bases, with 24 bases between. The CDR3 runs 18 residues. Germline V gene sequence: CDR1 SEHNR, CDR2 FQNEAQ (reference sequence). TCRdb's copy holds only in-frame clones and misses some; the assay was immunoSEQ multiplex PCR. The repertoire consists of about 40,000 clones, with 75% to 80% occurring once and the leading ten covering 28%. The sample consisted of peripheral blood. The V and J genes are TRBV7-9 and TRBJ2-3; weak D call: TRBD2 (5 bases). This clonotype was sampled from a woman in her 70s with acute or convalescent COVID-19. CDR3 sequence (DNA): TGTGCCAGCAGGCCCGGGGTAAGACGTCTGTGGATCACAGATACGCAGTATTTT. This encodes CASRPGVRRLWITDTQYF. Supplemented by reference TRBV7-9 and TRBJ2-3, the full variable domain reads DTGVSQNPRHKITKRGQNVTFRCDPISEHNRLYWYRQTLGQGPEFLTYFQNEAQLEKSRLLSDRFSAERPKGSFSTLEIQRTEQGDSAMYLCASRPGVRRLWITDTQYFGPGTRLTVL.